Given below is one T cell receptor (beta chain) in context. Assay used: immunoSEQ multiplex PCR; TCRdb lists only in-frame clones, some missing. There are approximately 350,000 clones in the sample; under 70% occur only once, and around 6.5% lies in the top ten. The data belong to a study of cytotoxic CD8 clonotypes in ibrutinib-treated CLL. Study-level information: Roughly 24 partial and 2 complete responses; at median roughly 67 months, about 14 remitted, about twelve progressed.

Germline assignment: CDR1 SQVTM and CDR2 ANQGSEA. This CDR3 has 13 amino acids. Between the trimmed V and J ends, which lost 6 bases and 13 bases, there was a span of 24 bases. The starting material was PBMCs, obtained after 36 months of ibrutinib treatment. The J gene is TRBJ1-2, the V gene TRBV29-1; D may be TRBD1 (6 bases). This clonotype originated in a human donor with chronic lymphocytic leukemia. This CDR3 reads CSVAPGGQPALTF. DNA of the CDR3: TGCAGCGTAGCCCCCGGCGGACAGCCGGCACTCACCTTC.